This T cell receptor beta chain is from a study of CD8+ T cells in alopecia areata. Extraction and reverse transcription of RNA yielded cDNA as the sequencing template. Assay: immunoSEQ multiplex PCR; the TCRdb copy retains only in-frame clones and omits some. The sample lists under 300,000 clones, about three fifths seen once, with 0.75% to 0.95% in the top ten. This clone was picked up a small number of times. The antigen remains unidentified. Findings and caveats of the study: There were many expanded lesional clones persisting in scalp and blood during tofacitinib.

Treatment here: oral pan-JAK inhibitor, 5-10 mg twice daily. Trimming removed 0 bases at V and 2 bases at J, with 13 bases between. The CDR3 runs to 16 residues. Germline loops: CDR1 LGHNA, CDR2 YSLEER. The sample consisted of CD4+ T cells sorted from blood, taken at week 52, from a patient treated with tofacitinib. The source is a human donor with alopecia areata. This chain connects TRBV4-3 to TRBJ2-5, with D possibly TRBD2 on 6 matching bases. The CDR3 DNA reads as TGCGCCAGCAGCCAAGATCAAATGGGGGGTCAAGAGACCCAGTACTTC. Translating gives CASSQDQMGGQETQYF.